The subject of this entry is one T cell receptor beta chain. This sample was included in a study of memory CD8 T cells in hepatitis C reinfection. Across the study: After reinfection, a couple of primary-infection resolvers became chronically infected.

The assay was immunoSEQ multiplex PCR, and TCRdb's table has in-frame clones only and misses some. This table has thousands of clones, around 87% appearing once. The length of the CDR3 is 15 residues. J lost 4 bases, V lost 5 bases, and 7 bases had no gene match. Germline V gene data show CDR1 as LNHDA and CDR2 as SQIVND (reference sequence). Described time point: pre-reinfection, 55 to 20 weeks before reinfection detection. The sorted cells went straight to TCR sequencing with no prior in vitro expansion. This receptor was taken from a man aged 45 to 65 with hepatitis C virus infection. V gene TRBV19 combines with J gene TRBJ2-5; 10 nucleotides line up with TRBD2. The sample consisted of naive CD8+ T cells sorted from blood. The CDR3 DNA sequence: TGTGCCAGTAGTCTCTGGACTAGCGGTGGAGAGACCCAGTACTTC. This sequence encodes CASSLWTSGGETQYF.